Listed below are T cell receptor beta chains from one sample, sequenced in a study of CD8 T cells in Susac syndrome. TCRdb ran MiXCR on the immunoSEQ multiplex PCR reads and lists one entry per CDR3 protein. The sample lists roughly 89,000 distinct CDR3 sequences, approximately 96% occurring once. The source material was CD8+ T cells from PBMCs. The receptors shown here come from a human donor with Susac syndrome. Each CDR3 is given with its conserved first and last residue. Each record gives: V gene, D gene, clone size, J gene, CDR3 DNA, CDR3 protein. D genes are given only for firm matches. Expanded clones are given a class, and other clones once, few, many or no size at all.

TRBV29-1	TRBD1	-	TRBJ1-2	TGCAGCGCAGACAGGGGAGAGGCCTACACCTTC	CSADRGEAYTF
TRBV2	-	-	TRBJ2-1	TGTGCCAGCAGTGCCGTCTGGCAGTTCTTC	CASSAVWQFF
TRBV6-2/TRBV6-3	-	-	TRBJ2-7	TGTGCCAGCAGTTACGGGACACTGCAGTACTTC	CASSYGTLQYF
TRBV20-1	-	-	TRBJ1-6	TGCAGTGCTAGATCGAGGGCAGATAGCTCCTATAATTCACCCCTCCACTTT	CSARSRADSSYNSPLHF
TRBV9	-	-	TRBJ2-2	TGTGCCAGCCGGGGGACATTTACCGGGGAGCTGTTTTTT	CASRGTFTGELFF
TRBV20-1	-	-	TRBJ1-5	TGCAGTGCTAGAGCCGCCGGAGGGTACCGCAATCAGCCCCAGCATTTT	CSARAAGGYRNQPQHF
TRBV7-6	-	-	TRBJ2-1	TGTGCCAGCAGCTCTGGTTCCTACAATGAGCAGTTCTTC	CASSSGSYNEQFF
TRBV29-1	TRBD2	-	TRBJ2-7	TGCAGCGTTGGACTAGCGGCCGAGCAGTACTTC	CSVGLAAEQYF
TRBV29-1	TRBD1	-	TRBJ2-1	TGCAGCGTCGTGGCCCTATTGACAGGGACCCACCCCAATGAGCAGTTCTTC	CSVVALLTGTHPNEQFF
TRBV19	-	-	TRBJ2-5	TGTGCCAGTAGTGCCATAGCGGAAGAGACCCAGTACTTC	CASSAIAEETQYF
TRBV29-1	TRBD2	-	TRBJ2-1	TGCAGCGGAGGACTAGCGGGAGGGTATGAGCAGTTCTTC	CSGGLAGGYEQFF
TRBV15	-	-	TRBJ2-1	TGTGCCACCAGCAGAGAAGGAGAGCAGTTCTTC	CATSREGEQFF
TRBV20-1	-	-	TRBJ2-1	TGCAGTGCCAACGGAATGGGGGATGAGCAGTTCTTC	CSANGMGDEQFF
TRBV15	TRBD1	-	TRBJ2-1	TGTGCCACCAGCGGTGTCGACAGGGGGCCGGTCAATGAGCAGTTCTTC	CATSGVDRGPVNEQFF
TRBV7-3	TRBD1	-	TRBJ1-5	TGTGCCAGCAGCTACCTGATGGGACAGCGCAATCAGCCCCAGCATTTT	CASSYLMGQRNQPQHF
TRBV5-1	-	-	TRBJ2-7	TGCGCCAGCGCCATCGCCGACTCCTACGAGCAGTACTTC	CASAIADSYEQYF
TRBV7-8	TRBD1	-	TRBJ1-5	TGTGCCAGCAGCTTAGTCCGCGGACAGGGAAGCAATCAGCCCCAGCATTTT	CASSLVRGQGSNQPQHF
TRBV12-3/TRBV12-4	-	once	TRBJ1-4	TGTGCCAGCAGTTTGGACCCGAATGAAAAACTGTTTTTT	CASSLDPNEKLFF
TRBV6-2/TRBV6-3	TRBD1	-	TRBJ2-1	TGTGCCAGCAGTAAGGACAGGGCCAGAGGTTACAATGAGCAGTTCTTC	CASSKDRARGYNEQFF
TRBV9	TRBD1	-	TRBJ2-7	TGTGCCAGCAGCCCTACAGGGGGCATCTACGAGCAGTACTTC	CASSPTGGIYEQYF
TRBV9	-	-	TRBJ2-5	TGTGCCAGCAGCTTCGAGGGACTGGCCCAAGAGACCCAGTACTTC	CASSFEGLAQETQYF
TRBV25-1	-	once	TRBJ2-1	TGTGCCAGCAGTGAATTGGGGCTCTATGAGCAGTTCTTC	CASSELGLYEQFF
TRBV9	TRBD2	-	TRBJ2-1	TGTGCCAGCAGCGTAGTCGGGACTAGCGGTTCCAATGAGCAGTTCTTC	CASSVVGTSGSNEQFF